This is a list of T cell receptor beta chains from one sample in a study of cytomegalovirus exposure and HLA in healthy donors. Sequencing was performed with immunoSEQ multiplex PCR; in TCRdb, only in-frame clones are kept and a portion is missing. The repertoire consists of 120,000 to 150,000 clones, with over 60% occurring once and the leading ten covering 2% to 2.5%. Sequencing input: PBMCs. All receptors derive from a man in his forties in good health and CMV-seronegative. The CDR3 runs from the conserved cysteine through the conserved F or W. A D gene is named only where the DNA matches it firmly. Some rows have no size entry. The others give once, few or many, or a class for an expanded clone.

clone_size	v_call	j_call	cdr3_length	d_call	cdr3_aa	cdr3_nt
-	TRBV9	TRBJ2-6	15	-	CASSPTGTGANVLTF	TGTGCCAGCAGCCCTACAGGGACCGGGGCCAACGTCCTGACTTTC
-	TRBV5-1	TRBJ2-5	15	-	CASRLRGIVQETQYF	TGCGCCAGCAGACTTCGTGGTATAGTACAAGAGACCCAGTACTTC
-	TRBV7-3	TRBJ1-1	13	-	CASSRDTNTEAFF	TGTGCCAGCAGCCGAGACACCAACACTGAAGCTTTCTTT
-	TRBV27	TRBJ1-6	15	TRBD1	CASSLDGTGLSPLHF	TGTGCCAGCAGTTTAGATGGGACAGGTCTTTCACCCCTCCACTTT
-	TRBV6-5	TRBJ1-5	15	-	CASSYGGIRNQPQHF	TGTGCCAGCAGTTACGGAGGTATTAGGAATCAGCCCCAGCATTTT
-	TRBV28	TRBJ1-2	13	-	CASSLIGGRGYTF	TGTGCCAGCAGTTTAATTGGCGGCCGTGGCTACACCTTC
-	TRBV7-6	TRBJ1-2	14	TRBD1	CASSLQGGIYGYTF	TGTGCCAGCAGCTTGCAGGGGGGTATCTATGGCTACACCTTC
-	TRBV6-1	TRBJ1-2	14	TRBD1	CASSGTGALYGYTF	TGTGCCAGCAGTGGGACAGGTGCCCTCTATGGCTACACCTTC
-	TRBV28	TRBJ2-3	18	TRBD1	CASSLPRDRGVHVDTQYF	TGTGCCAGCAGTTTACCTCGGGACAGGGGGGTTCATGTAGATACGCAGTATTTT
-	TRBV6-5	TRBJ1-1	11	-	CASSEGTEAFF	TGTGCCAGTTCGGAGGGGACTGAAGCTTTCTTT
-	TRBV9	TRBJ1-6	16	TRBD1	CASSVGTVRYNSPLHF	TGTGCCAGCAGCGTTGGGACAGTGAGGTATAATTCACCCCTCCACTTT
-	TRBV6-4	TRBJ2-3	15	TRBD2	CASSVSGMGPDTQYF	TGTGCCAGCAGTGTTAGCGGGATGGGGCCAGATACGCAGTATTTT
few	TRBV7-3	TRBJ2-6	16	-	CASSLISGHGANVLTF	TGTGCCAGCAGCTTAATTTCTGGGCATGGGGCCAACGTCCTGACTTTC
-	TRBV28	TRBJ2-7	17	TRBD2	CASSVHSGRGMRDEQYF	TGTGCCAGCAGTGTACATAGCGGGAGGGGGATGCGCGACGAGCAGTACTTC
-	TRBV10-3	TRBJ2-2	14	TRBD2	CAIRIAGDTGELFF	TGTGCCATCAGAATAGCGGGAGACACCGGGGAGCTGTTTTTT
-	TRBV7-9	TRBJ2-1	17	-	CASSAPPGSQVYSEQFF	TGTGCCAGCAGCGCGCCACCGGGATCCCAAGTCTACAGTGAGCAGTTCTTC
-	TRBV4-1	TRBJ1-4	17	-	CASSQDGGTIHGEKLFF	TGCGCCAGCAGCCAAGATGGGGGCACAATCCACGGGGAAAAACTGTTTTTT
-	TRBV19	TRBJ2-7	14	-	CASSPGQSTYEQYF	TGTGCCAGTAGTCCCGGACAGAGTACCTACGAGCAGTACTTC
-	TRBV9	TRBJ2-2	15	-	CASSVQTTNTGELFF	TGTGCCAGCAGCGTCCAGACTACGAACACCGGGGAGCTGTTTTTT
-	TRBV21-1	TRBJ2-7	16	-	CASSRRDSQPPYEQYF	TGTGCCAGCAGCCGTCGGGACAGCCAACCCCCCTACGAGCAGTACTTC
-	TRBV5-4	TRBJ1-1	13	TRBD1	CASSRGQAAEAFF	TGTGCCAGCAGCAGGGGACAGGCTGCCGAAGCTTTCTTT
-	TRBV4-1	TRBJ2-3	15	-	CASSQTGSRTDTQYF	TGCGCCAGCAGCCAAACCGGGTCCAGAACAGATACGCAGTATTTT
few	TRBV2	TRBJ2-7	14	TRBD2	CASSLAGYSYEQYF	TGTGCCAGCAGTCTAGCGGGATACTCCTACGAGCAGTACTTC
-	TRBV10-2	TRBJ2-7	14	TRBD2	CASRASGNSYEQYF	TGCGCCAGCAGGGCTAGCGGGAACTCCTACGAGCAGTACTTC
once	TRBV2	TRBJ1-4	16	TRBD1	CASSADRGGTNEKLFF	TGTGCCAGCAGTGCGGACAGGGGCGGTACTAATGAAAAACTGTTTTTT
few	TRBV18	TRBJ2-3	14	-	CASSQTGSADTQYF	TGTGCCAGCTCACAAACAGGGTCCGCAGATACGCAGTATTTT
-	TRBV5-1	TRBJ1-5	15	TRBD1	CASRVGQDSNQPQHF	TGCGCCAGCAGGGTGGGACAGGATAGCAATCAGCCCCAGCATTTT
-	TRBV7-8	TRBJ1-2	13	TRBD1	CASSLFNRGDYTF	TGTGCCAGCAGCTTATTTAACAGGGGAGACTACACCTTC
-	TRBV19	TRBJ2-7	14	-	CASSPADTYYEQYF	TGTGCCAGTAGTCCCGCCGACACATACTACGAGCAGTACTTC
-	TRBV14	TRBJ1-4	15	-	CASSHGWQGNEKLFF	TGTGCCAGCAGCCATGGTTGGCAGGGGAATGAAAAACTGTTTTTT
-	TRBV11-2	TRBJ2-3	17	TRBD1	CASSLAGRGRSTDTQYF	TGTGCCAGCAGCTTAGCGGGCAGGGGGCGAAGCACAGATACGCAGTATTTT
-	TRBV10-1	TRBJ1-1	15	-	CASSESLGRNTEAFF	TGCGCCAGCAGTGAGTCGCTGGGCAGGAACACTGAAGCTTTCTTT
-	TRBV13	TRBJ1-3	15	-	CASSSTGRGGNTIYF	TGTGCCAGCAGCTCCACAGGGCGTGGAGGAAACACCATATATTTT
few	TRBV5-6	TRBJ2-1	15	-	CASSLVSALNNEQFF	TGTGCCAGCAGCTTGGTTTCTGCACTTAACAATGAGCAGTTCTTC
-	TRBV18	TRBJ1-2	11	TRBD1	CASSDRDGYTF	TGTGCCAGCTCAGACAGGGACGGCTACACCTTC
-	TRBV28	TRBJ2-2	15	-	CASSFGSANTGELFF	TGTGCCAGCAGTTTTGGGAGCGCGAACACCGGGGAGCTGTTTTTT
-	TRBV15	TRBJ2-3	15	TRBD1	CATSTRQGPTDTQYF	TGTGCCACCAGCACAAGACAGGGACCCACAGATACGCAGTATTTT
-	TRBV5-6	TRBJ1-2	13	TRBD1	CASSSTGGVGYTF	TGTGCCAGCAGCTCCACAGGGGGAGTTGGCTACACCTTC
-	TRBV10-3	TRBJ2-3	14	TRBD2	CAISGGRVTDTQYF	TGTGCCATATCCGGCGGGAGGGTCACAGATACGCAGTATTTT
few	TRBV4-1	TRBJ2-7	14	-	CASSTSRGGYEQYF	TGCGCCAGCAGCACGTCCAGAGGCGGCTACGAGCAGTACTTC
-	TRBV28	TRBJ1-1	14	-	CASSPGDRGTEAFF	TGTGCCAGCAGCCCCGGCGACAGAGGCACTGAAGCTTTCTTT
-	TRBV5-4	TRBJ2-7	12	-	CASSLLRGEQYF	TGTGCCAGCAGCTTGCTCCGGGGCGAGCAGTACTTC
-	TRBV19	TRBJ1-1	15	-	CASSIYDRPNTEAFF	TGTGCCAGTAGTATTTACGACAGACCGAACACTGAAGCTTTCTTT
-	TRBV11-2	TRBJ1-1	16	-	CASSLGEDTENTEAFF	TGTGCCAGCAGCTTAGGAGAGGACACCGAGAACACTGAAGCTTTCTTT
-	TRBV4-3	TRBJ2-1	16	TRBD2	CASSQGATSGYNEQFF	TGCGCCAGCAGCCAAGGGGCGACTAGCGGCTACAATGAGCAGTTCTTC
-	TRBV15	TRBJ1-3	16	TRBD1	CATSNLQGARENTIYF	TGTGCCACCAGCAATTTACAGGGGGCTCGGGAAAACACCATATATTTT
-	TRBV6-1	TRBJ1-5	16	-	CASSEVEGSGNQPQHF	TGTGCCAGCAGTGAGGTGGAGGGATCAGGCAATCAGCCCCAGCATTTT
-	TRBV5-4	TRBJ2-3	15	TRBD2	CASNLAGVGTDTQYF	TGTGCCAGCAACTTAGCGGGCGTCGGCACAGATACGCAGTATTTT
-	TRBV6-1	TRBJ1-5	13	-	CASRPGGNQPQHF	TGTGCCAGCAGGCCAGGGGGCAATCAGCCCCAGCATTTT
-	TRBV19	TRBJ2-7	14	TRBD1	CASSMGQGAYEQYF	TGTGCCAGTAGTATGGGACAGGGGGCCTACGAGCAGTACTTC
-	TRBV28	TRBJ2-7	12	-	CASSWAIYEQYF	TGTGCCAGCAGTTGGGCAATCTACGAGCAGTACTTC